This TCR beta chain was sequenced during a study of cytomegalovirus exposure and HLA in healthy donors. Study context: In an early release, HLA-typed donors contributed 80 million to 95 million unique TCR sequences.

It was with 60 Vbeta and 13 Jbeta primers that the PCR ran. The table came from immunoSEQ multiplex PCR; TCRdb's copy has only in-frame clones and leaves some out. The data show over 150,000 clones, around 80% seen once. Germline CDR1 reads MNHNY; CDR2 reads SVGAGI (reference sequence). This CDR3 contains 16 residues. Trimming took 6 bases from V and 6 from J; bases not matched to a gene: 6. The receptor's source is a man in his late teens or twenties in good health and CMV-seronegative. The sample taken for sequencing was PBMCs. The chain is built from TRBV6-6 and TRBJ2-3; 16 bases align to TRBD2. The CDR3 reads CASRREGLAGGDTQYF. CDR3 sequence (DNA): TGTGCCAGCAGACGAGAGGGACTAGCGGGAGGGGATACGCAGTATTTT.